The table lists the clone carrying this TCR beta chain with many counts. The source of the sample is a study of identical twins. MiXCR was run by TCRdb on the 5' RACE reads, yielding one entry per CDR3 protein. This table has approximately 300,000 distinct CDR3 sequences, just under 9.5% appearing once. The V gene's germline CDR1 is LGHNA and CDR2 YSLEER. The CDR3 length is 15 residues. Trimming shortened V by 1 base and J by 4 bases, and 10 bases separated the two germline ends. The same data also contributed to another study, on yellow fever vaccine responses in identical twins.

This sequence was found in a woman aged 18 to 35 in good health. This chain joins TRBV4-3 and TRBJ2-2, with TRBD2 as a possible D gene (6 bases). Sequenced sample: CD8+ T cells sorted from blood. As DNA, the CDR3 is TGCGCCAGCAGCCAAGCTATGGGAGGCACCGGGGAGCTGTTTTTT. This sequence encodes CASSQAMGGTGELFF.